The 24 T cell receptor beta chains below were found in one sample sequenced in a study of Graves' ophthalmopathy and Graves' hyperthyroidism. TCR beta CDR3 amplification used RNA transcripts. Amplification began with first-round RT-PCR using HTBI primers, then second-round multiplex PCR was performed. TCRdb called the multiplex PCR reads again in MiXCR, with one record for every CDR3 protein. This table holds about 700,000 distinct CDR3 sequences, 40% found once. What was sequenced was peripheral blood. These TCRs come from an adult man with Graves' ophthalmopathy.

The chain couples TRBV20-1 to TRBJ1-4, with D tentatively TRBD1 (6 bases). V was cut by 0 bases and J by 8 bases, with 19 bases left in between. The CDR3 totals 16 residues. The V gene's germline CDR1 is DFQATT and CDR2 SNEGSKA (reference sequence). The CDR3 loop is CSARDLGGSGDEKLFF. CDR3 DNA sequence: TGCAGTGCTAGAGATCTGGGGGGGTCAGGGGACGAAAAACTGTTTTTT.

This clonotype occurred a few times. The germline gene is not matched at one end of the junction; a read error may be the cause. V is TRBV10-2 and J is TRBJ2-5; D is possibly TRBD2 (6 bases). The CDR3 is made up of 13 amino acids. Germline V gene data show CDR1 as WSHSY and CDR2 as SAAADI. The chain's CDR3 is CASSKRREETQYF. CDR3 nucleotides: TGTGCCAGCTCCAAGAGGAGGGAGGAGACCCAGTACTTC.

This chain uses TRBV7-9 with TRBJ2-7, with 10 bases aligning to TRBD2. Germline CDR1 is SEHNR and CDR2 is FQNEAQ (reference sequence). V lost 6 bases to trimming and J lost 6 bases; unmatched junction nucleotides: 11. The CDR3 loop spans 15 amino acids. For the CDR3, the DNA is TGTGCCAGCAGTTACGGGCTAGCGGGGGCCCGCGAGCAGTACTTC. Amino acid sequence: CASSYGLAGAREQYF.

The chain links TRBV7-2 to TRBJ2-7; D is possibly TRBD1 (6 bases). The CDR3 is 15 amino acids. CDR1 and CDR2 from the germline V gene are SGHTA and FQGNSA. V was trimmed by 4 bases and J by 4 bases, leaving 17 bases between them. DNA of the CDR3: TGTGCCAGCAGCTCCCCCCGTGGACAGACTTACGAGCAGTACTTC. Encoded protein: CASSSPRGQTYEQYF.

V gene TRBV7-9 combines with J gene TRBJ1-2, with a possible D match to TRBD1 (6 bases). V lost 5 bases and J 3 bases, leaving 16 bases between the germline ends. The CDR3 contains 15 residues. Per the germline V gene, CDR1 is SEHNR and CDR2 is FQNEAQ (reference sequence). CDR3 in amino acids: CASSGQSSSYYGYTF. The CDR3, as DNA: TGTGCCAGCAGCGGACAGTCTTCCTCATACTATGGCTACACCTTC.

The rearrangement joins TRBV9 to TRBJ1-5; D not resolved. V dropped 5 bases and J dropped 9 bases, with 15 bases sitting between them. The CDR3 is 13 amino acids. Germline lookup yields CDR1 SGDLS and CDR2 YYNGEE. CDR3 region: CASRESRIVPQHF. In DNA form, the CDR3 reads TGTGCCAGCAGAGAATCTCGGATAGTGCCCCAGCATTTT. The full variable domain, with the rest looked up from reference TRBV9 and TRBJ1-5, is DSGVTQTPKHLITATGQRVTLRCSPRSGDLSVYWYQQSLDQGLQFLIQYYNGEERAKGNILERFSAQQFPDLHSELNLSSLELGDSALYFCASRESRIVPQHFGDGTRLSIL.

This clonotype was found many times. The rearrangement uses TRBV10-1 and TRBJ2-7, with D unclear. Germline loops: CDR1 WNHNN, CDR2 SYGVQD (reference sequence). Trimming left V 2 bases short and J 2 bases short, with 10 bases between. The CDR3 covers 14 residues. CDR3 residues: CASSEAAAPYEQYF. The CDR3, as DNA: TGCGCCAGCAGTGAGGCGGCAGCACCCTACGAGCAGTACTTC.

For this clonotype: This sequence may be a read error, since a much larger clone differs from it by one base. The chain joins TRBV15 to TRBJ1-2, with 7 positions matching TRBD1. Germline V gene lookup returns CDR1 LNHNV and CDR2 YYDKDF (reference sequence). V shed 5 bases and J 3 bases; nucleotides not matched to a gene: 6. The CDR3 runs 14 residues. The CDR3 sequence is CATSLDRDDYGYTF. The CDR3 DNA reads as TGTGCCACCAGCTTAGACAGGGATGACTATGGCTACACCTTC.

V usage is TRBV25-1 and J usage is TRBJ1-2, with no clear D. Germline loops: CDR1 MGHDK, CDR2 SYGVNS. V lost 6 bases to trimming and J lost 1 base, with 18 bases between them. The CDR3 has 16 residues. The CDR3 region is CASSQVPRSYNYGYTF. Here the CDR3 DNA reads TGTGCCAGCAGCCAAGTCCCTCGGAGTTATAACTATGGCTACACCTTC.

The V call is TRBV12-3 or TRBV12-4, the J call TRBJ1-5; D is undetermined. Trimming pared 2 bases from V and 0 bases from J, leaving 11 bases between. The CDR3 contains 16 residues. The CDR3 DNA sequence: TGTGCCAGCAGTTTAAGACCGGGATTTAGCAATCAGCCCCAGCATTTT. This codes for CASSLRPGFSNQPQHF.

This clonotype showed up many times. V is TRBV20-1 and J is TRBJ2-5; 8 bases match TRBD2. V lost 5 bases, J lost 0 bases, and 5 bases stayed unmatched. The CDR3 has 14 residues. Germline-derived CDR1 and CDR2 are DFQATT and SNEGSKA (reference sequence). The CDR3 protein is CSAGGGRDQETQYF. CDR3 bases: TGCAGTGCTGGCGGGGGGCGGGACCAAGAGACCCAGTACTTC.

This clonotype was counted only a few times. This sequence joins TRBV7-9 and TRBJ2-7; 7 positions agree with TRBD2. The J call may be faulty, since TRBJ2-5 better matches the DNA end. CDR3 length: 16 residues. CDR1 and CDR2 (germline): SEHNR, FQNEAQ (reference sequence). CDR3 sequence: CASSQDGSGLQETQYF. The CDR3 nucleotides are TGTGCCAGCAGCCAAGATGGTAGCGGGTTACAAGAGACCCAGTACTTC.

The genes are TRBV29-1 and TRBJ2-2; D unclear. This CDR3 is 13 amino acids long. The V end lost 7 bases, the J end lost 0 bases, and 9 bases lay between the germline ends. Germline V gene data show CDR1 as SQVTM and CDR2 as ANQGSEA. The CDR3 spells CSARTANTGELFF. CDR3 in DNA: TGCAGCGCCAGAACAGCGAACACCGGGGAGCTGTTTTTT.

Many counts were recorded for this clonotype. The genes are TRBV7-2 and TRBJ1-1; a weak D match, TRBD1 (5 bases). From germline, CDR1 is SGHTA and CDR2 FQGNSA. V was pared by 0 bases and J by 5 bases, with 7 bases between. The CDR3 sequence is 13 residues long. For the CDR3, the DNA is TGTGCCAGCAGCTTAGCCCGGGGGACTGAAGCTTTCTTT. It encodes CASSLARGTEAFF.

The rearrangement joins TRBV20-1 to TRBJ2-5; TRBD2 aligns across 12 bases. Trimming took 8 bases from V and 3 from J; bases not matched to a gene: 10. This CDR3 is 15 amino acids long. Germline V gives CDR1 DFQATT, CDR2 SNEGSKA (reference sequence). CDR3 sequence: CSTNPPSGREETQYF. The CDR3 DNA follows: TGCAGTACTAACCCTCCTAGCGGGAGGGAAGAGACCCAGTACTTC.

This chain's CDR3 is CASSVSSGGAQETQYF. Here the CDR3 DNA reads TGTGCCAGCAGCGTATCTAGCGGGGGGGCCCAAGAGACCCAGTACTTC. V is TRBV7-2 and J is TRBJ2-5; 12 bases match TRBD2. The CDR3 has 16 amino acids. V lost 5 bases to trimming and J lost 1 base; unmatched junction nucleotides: 5. Germline loops: CDR1 SGHTA, CDR2 FQGNSA.

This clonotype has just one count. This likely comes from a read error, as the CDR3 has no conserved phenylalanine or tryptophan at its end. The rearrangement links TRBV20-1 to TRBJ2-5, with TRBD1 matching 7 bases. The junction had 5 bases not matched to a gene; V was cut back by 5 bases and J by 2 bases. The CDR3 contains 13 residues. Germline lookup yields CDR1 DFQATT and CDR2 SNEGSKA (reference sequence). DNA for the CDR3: TGCAGTGCTGATTGGGGACAGCAAGAGACCCAGTACTGC. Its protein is CSADWGQQETQYC.

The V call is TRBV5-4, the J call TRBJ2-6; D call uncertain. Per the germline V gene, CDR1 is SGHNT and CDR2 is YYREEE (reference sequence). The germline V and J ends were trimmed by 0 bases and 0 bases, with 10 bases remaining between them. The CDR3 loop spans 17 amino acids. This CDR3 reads CASSLGVGSSGANVLTF. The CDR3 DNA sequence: TGTGCCAGCAGCTTGGGGGTTGGGTCCTCTGGGGCCAACGTCCTGACTTTC.

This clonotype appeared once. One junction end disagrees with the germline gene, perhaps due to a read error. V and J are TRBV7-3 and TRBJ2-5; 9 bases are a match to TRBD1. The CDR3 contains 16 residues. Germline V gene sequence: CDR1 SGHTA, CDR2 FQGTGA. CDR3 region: CTSSSRTGDKQETQYF. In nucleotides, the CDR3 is TGTACCAGCAGCTCCCGGACAGGGGATAAACAAGAGACCCAGTACTTC.

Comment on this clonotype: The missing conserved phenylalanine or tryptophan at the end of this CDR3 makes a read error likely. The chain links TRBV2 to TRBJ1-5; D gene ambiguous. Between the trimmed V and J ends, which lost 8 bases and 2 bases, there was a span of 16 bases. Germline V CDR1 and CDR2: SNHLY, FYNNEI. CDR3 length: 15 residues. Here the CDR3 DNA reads TGTGCCAGCCACCCAGATAGGGTAGGCAATCAGCCCCAGCATTCT. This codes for CASHPDRVGNQPQHS.

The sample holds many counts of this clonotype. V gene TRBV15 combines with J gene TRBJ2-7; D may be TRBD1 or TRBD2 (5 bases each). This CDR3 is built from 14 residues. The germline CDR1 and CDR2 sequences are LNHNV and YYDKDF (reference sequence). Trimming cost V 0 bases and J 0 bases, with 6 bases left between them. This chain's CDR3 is CATSREGVSYEQYF. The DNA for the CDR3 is TGTGCCACCAGCAGAGAGGGGGTCTCCTACGAGCAGTACTTC.

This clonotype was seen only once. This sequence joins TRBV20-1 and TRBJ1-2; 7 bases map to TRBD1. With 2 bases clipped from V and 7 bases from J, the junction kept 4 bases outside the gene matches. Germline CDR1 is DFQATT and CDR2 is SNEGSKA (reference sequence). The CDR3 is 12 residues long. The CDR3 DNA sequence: TGCAGTGCTAGACGGACAGGAGTTGGCTACACCTTC. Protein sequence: CSARRTGVGYTF.

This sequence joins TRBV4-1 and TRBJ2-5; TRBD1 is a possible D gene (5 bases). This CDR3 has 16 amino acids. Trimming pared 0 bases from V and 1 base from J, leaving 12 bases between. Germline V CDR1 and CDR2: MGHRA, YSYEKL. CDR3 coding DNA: TGCGCCAGCAGCCAAGATAGGGGCAGCGTCCAAGAGACCCAGTACTTC. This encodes CASSQDRGSVQETQYF.

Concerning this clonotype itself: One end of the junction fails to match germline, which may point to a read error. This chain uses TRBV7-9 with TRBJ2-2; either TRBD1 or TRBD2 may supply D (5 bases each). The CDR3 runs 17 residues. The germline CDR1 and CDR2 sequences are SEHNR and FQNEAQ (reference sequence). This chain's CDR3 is CASSVVNRPTNTGELVF. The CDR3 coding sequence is TGTGCCAGCAGCGTAGTTAACAGGCCCACGAACACCGGGGAGCTGGTTTTT.